This T cell receptor beta chain comes out of a study of T cell responses to AZD1222 COVID-19 vaccine. This CDR3 contains 13 residues. The germline CDR1 and CDR2 sequences are SGHAT and FQNNGV. V lost 5 bases, J lost 4 bases, and 11 bases lay in between. Some clones are missing from TCRdb's copy, which holds only in-frame ones; the method was immunoSEQ multiplex PCR. The sample shows 170,000 or so clones, approximately 90% of them seen only once. The chain joins TRBV11-2 to TRBJ1-2; D is ambiguous. This specimen consisted of peripheral blood, obtained on day 0 of AZD1222 vaccination. The origin of this receptor is an adult in good health. Here the CDR3 reads CASSPWEPYGYTF. In nucleotides, the CDR3 is TGTGCCAGCAGCCCCTGGGAACCCTATGGCTACACCTTC.